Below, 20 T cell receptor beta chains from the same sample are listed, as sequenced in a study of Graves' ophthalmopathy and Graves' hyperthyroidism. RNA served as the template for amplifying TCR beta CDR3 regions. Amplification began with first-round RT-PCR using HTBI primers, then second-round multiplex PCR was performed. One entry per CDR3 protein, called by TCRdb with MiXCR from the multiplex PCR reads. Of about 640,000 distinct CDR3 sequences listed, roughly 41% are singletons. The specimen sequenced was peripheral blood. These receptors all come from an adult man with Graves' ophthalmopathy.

CDR3 DNA sequence: TGTGCCAGCAGTCCAACAGGGACGGATGAAAAACTGTTTTTT. As protein: CASSPTGTDEKLFF. The chain links TRBV12-3 or TRBV12-4 to TRBJ1-4; tentatively, D is TRBD1 (6 bases). The CDR3 loop spans 14 amino acids. The V end was cut by 5 bases, the J end by 6 bases, with 13 bases between.

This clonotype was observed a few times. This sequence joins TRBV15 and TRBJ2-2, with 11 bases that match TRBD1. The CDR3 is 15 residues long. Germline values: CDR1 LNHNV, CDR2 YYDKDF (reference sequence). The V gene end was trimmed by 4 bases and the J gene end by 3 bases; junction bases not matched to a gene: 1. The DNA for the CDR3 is TGTGCCACCAGCACGGGACAGGGGGACACCGGGGAGCTGTTTTTT. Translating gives CATSTGQGDTGELFF.

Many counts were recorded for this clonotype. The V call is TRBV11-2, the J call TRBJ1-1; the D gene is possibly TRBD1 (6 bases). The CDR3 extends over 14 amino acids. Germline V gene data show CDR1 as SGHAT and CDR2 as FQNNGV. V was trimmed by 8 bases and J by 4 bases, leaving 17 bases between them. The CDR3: CASSKGGIRTEAFF. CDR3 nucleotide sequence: TGTGCCAGCTCGAAAGGGGGAATCCGCACTGAAGCTTTCTTT.

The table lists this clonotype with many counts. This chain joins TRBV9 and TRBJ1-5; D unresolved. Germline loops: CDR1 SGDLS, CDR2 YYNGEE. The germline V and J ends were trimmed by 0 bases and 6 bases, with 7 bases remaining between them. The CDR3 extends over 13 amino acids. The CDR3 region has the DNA TGTGCCAGCAGCGTAGCCCCCGGTCAGCCCCAGCATTTT. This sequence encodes CASSVAPGQPQHF.

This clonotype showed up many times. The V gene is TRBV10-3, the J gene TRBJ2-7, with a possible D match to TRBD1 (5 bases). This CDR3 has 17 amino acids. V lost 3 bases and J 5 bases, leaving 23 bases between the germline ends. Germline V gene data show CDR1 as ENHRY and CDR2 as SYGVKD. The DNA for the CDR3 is TGTGCCATCAGTGATCAGACCCATAGGGGTCCCCGCCACGAGCAGTACTTC. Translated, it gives CAISDQTHRGPRHEQYF.

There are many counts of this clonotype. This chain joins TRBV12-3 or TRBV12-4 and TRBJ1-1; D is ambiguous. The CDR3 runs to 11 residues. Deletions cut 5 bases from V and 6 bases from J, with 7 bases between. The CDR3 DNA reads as TGTGCCAGCAGTGAGAGGGCTGAAGCTTTCTTT. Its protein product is CASSERAEAFF.

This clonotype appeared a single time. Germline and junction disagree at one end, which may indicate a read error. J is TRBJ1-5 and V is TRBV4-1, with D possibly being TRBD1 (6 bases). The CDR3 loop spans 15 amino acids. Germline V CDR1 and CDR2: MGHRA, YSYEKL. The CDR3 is CTSSQEGQLGQPQHF. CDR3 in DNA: TGCACCAGCAGCCAAGAAGGACAGTTGGGTCAGCCCCAGCATTTT.

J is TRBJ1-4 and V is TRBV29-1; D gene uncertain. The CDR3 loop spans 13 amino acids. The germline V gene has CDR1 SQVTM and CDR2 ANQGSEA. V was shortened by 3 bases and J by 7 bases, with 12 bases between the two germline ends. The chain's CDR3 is CSVDRIGSEKLFF. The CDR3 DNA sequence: TGCAGCGTTGATAGGATTGGAAGTGAAAAACTGTTTTTT.

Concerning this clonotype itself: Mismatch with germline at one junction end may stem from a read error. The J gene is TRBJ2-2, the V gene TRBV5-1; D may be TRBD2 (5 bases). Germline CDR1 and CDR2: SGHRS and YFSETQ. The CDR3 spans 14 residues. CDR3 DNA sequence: TGTGCCAGCAGCTTATTCCGGGCGGGTGGGGAGCTGTTTTTT. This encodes CASSLFRAGGELFF.

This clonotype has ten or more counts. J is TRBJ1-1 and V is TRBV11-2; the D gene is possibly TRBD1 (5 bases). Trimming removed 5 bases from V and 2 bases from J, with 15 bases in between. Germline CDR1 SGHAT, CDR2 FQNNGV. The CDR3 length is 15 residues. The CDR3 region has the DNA TGTGCCAGCAGCCCCTTGCGGGGACGAAACACTGAAGCTTTCTTT. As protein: CASSPLRGRNTEAFF.

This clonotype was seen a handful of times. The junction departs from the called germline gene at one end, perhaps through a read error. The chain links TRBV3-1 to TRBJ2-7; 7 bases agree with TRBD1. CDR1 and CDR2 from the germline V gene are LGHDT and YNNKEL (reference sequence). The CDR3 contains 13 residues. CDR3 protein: CASSQSFQGQCIF. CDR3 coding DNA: TGTGCCAGCAGCCAATCCTTCCAGGGACAGTGCATTTTC.

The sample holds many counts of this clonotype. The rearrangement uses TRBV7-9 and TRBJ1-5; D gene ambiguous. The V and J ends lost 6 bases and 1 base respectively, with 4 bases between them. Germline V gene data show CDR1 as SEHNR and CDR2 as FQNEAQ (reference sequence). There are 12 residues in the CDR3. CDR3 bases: TGTGCCAGCAGTCAGAGCAATCAGCCCCAGCATTTT. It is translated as CASSQSNQPQHF. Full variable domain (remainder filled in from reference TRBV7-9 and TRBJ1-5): DTGVSQNPRHKITKRGQNVTFRCDPISEHNRLYWYRQTLGQGPEFLTYFQNEAQLEKSRLLSDRFSAERPKGSFSTLEIQRTEQGDSAMYLCASSQSNQPQHFGDGTRLSIL.

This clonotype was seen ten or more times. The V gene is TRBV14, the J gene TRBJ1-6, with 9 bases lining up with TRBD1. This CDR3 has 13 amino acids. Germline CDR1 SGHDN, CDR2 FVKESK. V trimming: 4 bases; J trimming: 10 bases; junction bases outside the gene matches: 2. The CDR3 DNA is TGTGCCAGCAGCCCGGGACAGGGATCACCCCTCCACTTT. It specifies CASSPGQGSPLHF.

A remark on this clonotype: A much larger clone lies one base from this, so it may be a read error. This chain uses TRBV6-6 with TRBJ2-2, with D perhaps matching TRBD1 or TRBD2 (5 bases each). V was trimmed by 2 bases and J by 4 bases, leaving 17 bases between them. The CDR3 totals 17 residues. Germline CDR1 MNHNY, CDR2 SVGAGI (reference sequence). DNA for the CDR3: TGTGCCAGCAGTTACGGGGACCGGGGTGCCGGCACCGGGGAGCTGTTTTTT. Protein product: CASSYGDRGAGTGELFF.

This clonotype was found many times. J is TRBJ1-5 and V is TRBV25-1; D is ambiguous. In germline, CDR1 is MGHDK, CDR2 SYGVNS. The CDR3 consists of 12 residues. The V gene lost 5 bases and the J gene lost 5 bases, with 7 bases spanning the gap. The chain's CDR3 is CASSLQDQPQHF. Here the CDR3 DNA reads TGTGCCAGCAGTCTGCAGGATCAGCCCCAGCATTTT. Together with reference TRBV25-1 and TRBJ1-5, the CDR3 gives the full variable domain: EADIYQTPRYLVIGTGKKITLECSQTMGHDKMYWYQQDPGMELHLIHYSYGVNSTEKGDLSSESTVSRIRTEHFPLTLESARPSHTSQYLCASSLQDQPQHFGDGTRLSIL.

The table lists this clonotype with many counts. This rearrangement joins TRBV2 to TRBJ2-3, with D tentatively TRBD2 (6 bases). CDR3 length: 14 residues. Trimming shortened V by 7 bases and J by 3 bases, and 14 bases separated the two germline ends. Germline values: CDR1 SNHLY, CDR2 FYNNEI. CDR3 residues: CASTGTGWTDTQYF. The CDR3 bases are TGTGCCAGCACCGGGACTGGATGGACAGATACGCAGTATTTT. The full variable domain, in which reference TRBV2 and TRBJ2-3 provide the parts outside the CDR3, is EPEVTQTPSHQVTQMGQEVILRCVPISNHLYFYWYRQILGQKVEFLVSFYNNEISEKSEIFDDQFSVERPDGSNFTLKIRSTKLEDSAMYFCASTGTGWTDTQYFGPGTRLTVL.

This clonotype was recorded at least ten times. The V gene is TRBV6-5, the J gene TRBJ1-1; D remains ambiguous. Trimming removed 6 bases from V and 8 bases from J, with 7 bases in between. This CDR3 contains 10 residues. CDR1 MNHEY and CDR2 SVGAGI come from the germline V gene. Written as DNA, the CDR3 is TGTGCCAGCAGGACGGACGAAGCTTTCTTT. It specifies CASRTDEAFF.

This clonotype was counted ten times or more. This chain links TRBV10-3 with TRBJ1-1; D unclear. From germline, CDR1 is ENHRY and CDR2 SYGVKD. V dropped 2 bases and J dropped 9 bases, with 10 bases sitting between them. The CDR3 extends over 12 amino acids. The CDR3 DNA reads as TGTGCCATCAGTGAGCCAGGCGCTCAAGCTTTCTTT. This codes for CAISEPGAQAFF.

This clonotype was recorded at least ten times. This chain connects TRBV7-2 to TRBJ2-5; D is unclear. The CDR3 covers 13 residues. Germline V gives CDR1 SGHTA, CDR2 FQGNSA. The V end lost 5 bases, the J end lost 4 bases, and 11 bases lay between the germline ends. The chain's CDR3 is CASSQKGRETQYF. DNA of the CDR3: TGTGCCAGCAGCCAAAAGGGTCGAGAGACCCAGTACTTC.

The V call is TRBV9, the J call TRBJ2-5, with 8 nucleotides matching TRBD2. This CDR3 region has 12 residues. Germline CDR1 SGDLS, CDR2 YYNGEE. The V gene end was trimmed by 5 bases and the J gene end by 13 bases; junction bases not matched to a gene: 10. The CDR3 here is CASSHSLAGVYF. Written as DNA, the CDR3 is TGTGCCAGCAGTCACTCTCTAGCGGGTGTGTACTTC.